This T cell receptor (beta chain) came from a study of PD-1 blockade in mismatch repair-deficient tumors. This CDR3 is built from 15 residues. Trimming took off 5 bases at V and 1 base at J, with 13 bases between the two ends. CDR1 and CDR2 from the germline V gene are SGHRS and YFSETQ. TCRdb keeps only in-frame clones here, not all; method: immunoSEQ multiplex PCR. Of some 51,000 clones in the sample, around 85% are singletons; the top ten hold about 8.1%. The source was peripheral blood, collected about 20 weeks after starting pembrolizumab. This chain links TRBV5-1 with TRBJ2-1; tentatively, D is TRBD1 or TRBD2 (5 bases each). The sequence was obtained from an adult with mismatch repair-deficient cancer. The CDR3: CASRAGTPSYNEQFF. The CDR3 DNA sequence: TGCGCCAGCAGGGCCGGGACGCCATCCTACAATGAGCAGTTCTTC. Filled out from reference TRBV5-1 and TRBJ2-1, the complete variable domain reads KAGVTQTPRYLIKTRGQQVTLSCSPISGHRSVSWYQQTPGQGLQFLFEYFSETQRNKGNFPGRFSGRQFSNSRSEMNVSTLELGDSALYLCASRAGTPSYNEQFFGPGTRLTVL.